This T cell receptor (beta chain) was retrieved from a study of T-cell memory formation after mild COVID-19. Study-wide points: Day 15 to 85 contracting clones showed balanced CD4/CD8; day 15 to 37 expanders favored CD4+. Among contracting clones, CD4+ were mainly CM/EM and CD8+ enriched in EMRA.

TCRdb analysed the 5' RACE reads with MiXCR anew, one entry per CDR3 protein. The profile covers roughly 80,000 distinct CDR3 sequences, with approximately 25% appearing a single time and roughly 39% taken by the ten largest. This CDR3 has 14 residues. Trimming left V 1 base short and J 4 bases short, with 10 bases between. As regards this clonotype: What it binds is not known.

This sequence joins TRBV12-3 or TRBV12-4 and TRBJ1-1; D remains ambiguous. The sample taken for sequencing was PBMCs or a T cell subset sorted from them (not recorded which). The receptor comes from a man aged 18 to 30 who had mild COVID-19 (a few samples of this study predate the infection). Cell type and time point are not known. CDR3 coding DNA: TGTGCCAGCAGTTTAGAGGGAGGAGGCACTGAAGCTTTCTTT. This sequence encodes CASSLEGGGTEAFF.